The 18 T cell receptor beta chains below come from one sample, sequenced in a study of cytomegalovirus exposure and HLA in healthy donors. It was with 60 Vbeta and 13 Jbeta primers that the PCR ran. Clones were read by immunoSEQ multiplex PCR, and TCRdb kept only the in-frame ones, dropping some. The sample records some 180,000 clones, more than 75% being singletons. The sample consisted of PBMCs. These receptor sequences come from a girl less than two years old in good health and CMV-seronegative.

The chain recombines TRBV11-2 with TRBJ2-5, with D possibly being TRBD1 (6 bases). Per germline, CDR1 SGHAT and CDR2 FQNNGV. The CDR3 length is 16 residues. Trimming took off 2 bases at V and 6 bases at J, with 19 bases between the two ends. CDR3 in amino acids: CASSLIRGRQVKTQYF. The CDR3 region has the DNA TGTGCCAGCAGCTTAATCAGAGGGAGACAGGTTAAGACCCAGTACTTC. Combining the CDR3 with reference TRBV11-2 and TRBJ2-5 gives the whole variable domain EAGVAQSPRYKIIEKRQSVAFWCNPISGHATLYWYQQILGQGPKLLIQFQNNGVVDDSQLPKDRFSAERLKGVDSTLKIQPAKLEDSAVYLCASSLIRGRQVKTQYFGPGTRLLVL.

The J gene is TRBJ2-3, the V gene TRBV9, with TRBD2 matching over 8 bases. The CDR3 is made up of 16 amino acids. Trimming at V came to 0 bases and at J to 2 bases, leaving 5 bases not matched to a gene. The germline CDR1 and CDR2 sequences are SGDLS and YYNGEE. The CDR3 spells CASSVALADNTDTQYF. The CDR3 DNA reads TGTGCCAGCAGCGTAGCACTAGCGGATAACACAGATACGCAGTATTTT.

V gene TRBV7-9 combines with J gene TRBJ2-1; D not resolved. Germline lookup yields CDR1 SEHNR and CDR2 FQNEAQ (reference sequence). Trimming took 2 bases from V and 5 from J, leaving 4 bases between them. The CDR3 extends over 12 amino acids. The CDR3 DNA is TGTGCCAGCAGCTTACGCGACAATGAGCAGTTCTTC. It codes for CASSLRDNEQFF.

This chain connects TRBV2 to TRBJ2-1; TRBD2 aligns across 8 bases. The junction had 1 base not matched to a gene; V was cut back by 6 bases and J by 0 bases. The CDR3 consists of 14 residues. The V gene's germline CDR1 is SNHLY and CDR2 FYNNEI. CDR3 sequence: CASRSGSSYNEQFF. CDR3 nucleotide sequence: TGTGCCAGCAGGAGCGGGAGCTCCTACAATGAGCAGTTCTTC.

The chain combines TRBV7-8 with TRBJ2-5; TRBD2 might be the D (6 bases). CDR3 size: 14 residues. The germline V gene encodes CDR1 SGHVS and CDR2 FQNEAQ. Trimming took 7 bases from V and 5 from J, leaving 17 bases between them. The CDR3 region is CASTTEEEGETQYF. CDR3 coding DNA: TGTGCCAGCACCACTGAGGAGGAGGGTGAGACCCAGTACTTC.

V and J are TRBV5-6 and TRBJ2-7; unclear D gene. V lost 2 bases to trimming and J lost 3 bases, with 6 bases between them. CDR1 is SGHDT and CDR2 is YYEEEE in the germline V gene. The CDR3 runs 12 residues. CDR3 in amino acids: CASSLSGYEQYF. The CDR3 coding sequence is TGTGCCAGCAGCTTATCGGGCTACGAGCAGTACTTC.

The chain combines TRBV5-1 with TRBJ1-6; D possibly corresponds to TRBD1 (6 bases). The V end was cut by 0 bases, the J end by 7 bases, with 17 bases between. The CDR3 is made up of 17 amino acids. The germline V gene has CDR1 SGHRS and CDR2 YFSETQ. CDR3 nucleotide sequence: TGCGCCAGCAGCTTGGGTACAGGGACGAGGGGAAATTCACCCCTCCACTTT. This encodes CASSLGTGTRGNSPLHF.

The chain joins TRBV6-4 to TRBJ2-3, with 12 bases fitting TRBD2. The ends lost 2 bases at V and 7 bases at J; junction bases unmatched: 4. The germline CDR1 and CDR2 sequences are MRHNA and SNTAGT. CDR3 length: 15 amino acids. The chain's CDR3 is CASSDGTSGRNTQYF. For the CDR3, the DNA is TGTGCCAGCAGTGACGGTACTAGCGGGAGGAATACGCAGTATTTT.

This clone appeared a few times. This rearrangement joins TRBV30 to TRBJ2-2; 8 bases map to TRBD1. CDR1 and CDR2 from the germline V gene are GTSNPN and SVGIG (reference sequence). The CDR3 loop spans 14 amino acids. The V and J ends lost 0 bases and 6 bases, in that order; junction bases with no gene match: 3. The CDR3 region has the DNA TGTGCCTGGAGTGTACAACAGGGGGCCGGGGAGCTGTTTTTT. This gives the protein CAWSVQQGAGELFF.

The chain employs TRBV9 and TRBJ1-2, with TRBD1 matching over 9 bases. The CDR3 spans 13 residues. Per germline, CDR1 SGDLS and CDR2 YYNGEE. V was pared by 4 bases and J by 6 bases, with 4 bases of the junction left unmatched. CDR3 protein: CASSKDRGHGYTF. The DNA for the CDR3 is TGTGCCAGCAGCAAGGACAGGGGACATGGCTACACCTTC.

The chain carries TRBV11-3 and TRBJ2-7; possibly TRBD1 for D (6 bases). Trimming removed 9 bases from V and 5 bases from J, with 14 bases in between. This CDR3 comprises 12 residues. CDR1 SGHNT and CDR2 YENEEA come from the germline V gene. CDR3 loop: CASSRGPHEQYF. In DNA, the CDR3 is TGTGCCAGTAGCAGGGGCCCTCACGAGCAGTACTTC.

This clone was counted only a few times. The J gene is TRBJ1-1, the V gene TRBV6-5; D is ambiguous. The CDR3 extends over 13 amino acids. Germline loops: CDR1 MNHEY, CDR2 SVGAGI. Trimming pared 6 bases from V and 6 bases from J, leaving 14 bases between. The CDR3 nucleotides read TGTGCCAGCAGCCTGCTAGTAAACGCTGAAGCTTTCTTT. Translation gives CASSLLVNAEAFF.

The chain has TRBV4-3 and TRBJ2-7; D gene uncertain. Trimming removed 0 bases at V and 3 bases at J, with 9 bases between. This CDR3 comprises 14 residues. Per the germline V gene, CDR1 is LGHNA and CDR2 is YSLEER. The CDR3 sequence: CASSQDPRSYEQYF. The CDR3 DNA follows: TGCGCCAGCAGCCAAGATCCGCGGAGCTACGAGCAGTACTTC.

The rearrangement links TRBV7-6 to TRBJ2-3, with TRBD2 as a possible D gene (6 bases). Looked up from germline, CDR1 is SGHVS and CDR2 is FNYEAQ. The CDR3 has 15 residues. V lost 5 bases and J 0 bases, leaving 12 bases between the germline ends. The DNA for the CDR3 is TGTGCCAGCAGCACCCTAGCGCAGAGCACAGATACGCAGTATTTT. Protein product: CASSTLAQSTDTQYF.

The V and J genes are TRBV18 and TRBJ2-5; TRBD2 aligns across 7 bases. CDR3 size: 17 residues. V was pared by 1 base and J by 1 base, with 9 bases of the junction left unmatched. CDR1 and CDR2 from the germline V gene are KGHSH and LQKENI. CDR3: CASSPLWSGGLQETQYF. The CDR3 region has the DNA TGTGCCAGCTCACCACTTTGGTCGGGGGGTCTCCAAGAGACCCAGTACTTC.

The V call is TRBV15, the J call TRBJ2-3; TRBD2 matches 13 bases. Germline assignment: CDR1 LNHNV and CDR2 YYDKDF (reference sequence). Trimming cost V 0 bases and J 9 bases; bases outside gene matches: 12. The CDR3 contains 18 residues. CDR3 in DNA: TGTGCCACCAGCAGAGATCAACCTGGACTAGCGGGAGTTAAAACGCAGTATTTT. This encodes CATSRDQPGLAGVKTQYF. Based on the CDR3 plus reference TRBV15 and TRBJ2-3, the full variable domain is DAMVIQNPRYQVTQFGKPVTLSCSQTLNHNVMYWYQQKSSQAPKLLFHYYDKDFNNEADTPDNFQSRRPNTSFCFLDIRSPGLGDTAMYLCATSRDQPGLAGVKTQYFGPGTRLTVL.

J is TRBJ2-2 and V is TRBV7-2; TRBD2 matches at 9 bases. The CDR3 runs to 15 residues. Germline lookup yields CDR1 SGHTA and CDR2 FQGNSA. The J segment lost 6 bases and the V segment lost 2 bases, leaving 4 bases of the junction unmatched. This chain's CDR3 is CASSLQAGGAGELFF. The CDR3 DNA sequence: TGTGCCAGCAGCTTACAGGCGGGAGGGGCCGGGGAGCTGTTTTTT.

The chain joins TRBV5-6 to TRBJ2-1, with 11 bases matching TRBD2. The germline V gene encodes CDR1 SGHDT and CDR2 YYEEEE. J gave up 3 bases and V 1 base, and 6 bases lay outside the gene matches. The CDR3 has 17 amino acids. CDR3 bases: TGTGCCAGCAGCTTGTACACTAGCGGGAGACTCTACAATGAGCAGTTCTTC. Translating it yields CASSLYTSGRLYNEQFF.